The rows below give T cell receptor beta chains drawn from one sample of a study of metastatic and nonmetastatic thyroid tumors. TCRdb used MiXCR to call clones anew from the PCR reads. The sample has approximately 16,000 clones, roughly 19% seen once. Material: blood. The receptors derive from a female donor with papillary thyroid cancer or a benign thyroid nodule (not recorded which). Some clones in this sample may be carry-over from other donors' samples. Each CDR3 is given with its conserved first and last residue. The D gene is left open where the match is weak. Rows may omit the clone size; those that give it use once, few, many or a size class.

TRBJ2-2,-,TRBV9,13,many,CASSVARTGELFF,TGTGCCAGCAGCGTAGCGCGGACCGGGGAGCTGTTTTTT
TRBJ2-3,TRBD2,TRBV6-2/TRBV6-3,18,medium-sized,CASSRGTSGRAGTDTQYF,TGTGCCAGCAGTAGGGGGACTAGCGGGAGGGCCGGCACAGATACGCAGTATTTT
TRBJ2-7,TRBD1,TRBV10-3,15,few,CAISEPGQEANWQYF,TGTGCCATCAGTGAGCCTGGACAGGAGGCGAACTGGCAGTACTTC
TRBJ1-1,TRBD1,TRBV9,15,many,CASSVGWAGGTEAFF,TGTGCCAGCAGCGTAGGATGGGCAGGGGGCACTGAAGCTTTCTTT
TRBJ1-1,-,TRBV6-1,14,few,CASFRAGFDTEAFF,TGTGCCAGCTTCCGGGCAGGTTTTGACACTGAAGCTTTCTTT
TRBJ2-7,TRBD1,TRBV27,12,many,CARGGSSYEQYF,TGTGCCAGAGGGGGCAGCTCCTACGAGCAGTACTTC
TRBJ2-7,-,TRBV20-1,11,medium-sized,CSALDRDEQYF,TGCAGTGCTCTAGACCGGGACGAGCAGTACTTC
TRBJ2-1,-,TRBV15,13,few,CATSKPTYNEQFF,TGTGCCACCAGTAAACCGACCTACAATGAGCAGTTCTTC
TRBJ2-7,-,TRBV5-1,12,once,CASSSPTYEQYF,TGCGCCAGCAGCTCCCCGACCTACGAGCAGTACTTC
TRBJ1-6,-,TRBV19,17,few,CASSLTRGTNDNSPLHF,TGTGCCAGTAGCCTGACCCGTGGGACAAACGATAATTCACCCCTCCACTTT
TRBJ2-7,-,TRBV6-1,12,medium-sized,CASSDGSYEQYF,TGTGCCAGCAGTGACGGCTCCTACGAGCAGTACTTC
TRBJ1-2,-,TRBV19,14,few,CASSISVGRYGYTF,TGTGCCAGTAGTATAAGTGTGGGCCGCTATGGCTACACCTTC
TRBJ2-4,-,TRBV30,15,many,CACTPHEIAKNIQYF,TGTGCCTGCACCCCCCACGAGATAGCCAAAAACATTCAGTACTTC
TRBJ2-3,TRBD2,TRBV15,18,large,CATSRDTLAGAPTDTQYF,TGTGCCACCAGCAGAGATACCCTAGCGGGCGCCCCCACAGATACGCAGTATTTT
TRBJ1-4,-,TRBV6-1,12,few,CASSRANEKLLF,TGTGCCAGCAGCAGGGCGAATGAAAAACTTCTTTTT
TRBJ2-3,-,TRBV29-1,12,many,CSGCPSTDTQYF,TGCAGCGGGTGCCCAAGCACAGATACGCAGTATTTT
TRBJ2-3,-,TRBV3-1,18,many,CASSQDPEGFISTDTQYF,TGTGCCAGCAGCCAAGATCCTGAAGGTTTCATCAGCACAGATACGCAGTATTTT
TRBJ1-1,-,TRBV6-1,15,medium-sized,CASRRSGPANTEAFF,TGTGCCAGCAGACGATCGGGACCGGCGAACACTGAAGCTTTCTTT
TRBJ2-5,-,TRBV20-1,15,medium-sized,CSASVPRGIMETQYF,TGCAGTGCTAGTGTACCCAGGGGTATAATGGAGACCCAGTACTTC
TRBJ2-7,TRBD2,TRBV7-2,13,-,CASMASGSYEQYF,TGTGCCAGCATGGCTAGCGGGTCCTACGAGCAGTACTTC
TRBJ1-2,-,TRBV20-1,15,-,CSAPPRVQVNYGYTF,TGCAGTGCTCCCCCCAGGGTGCAAGTTAACTATGGCTACACCTTC
TRBJ1-2,-,TRBV20-1,13,-,CSARRGRRYGYTF,TGCAGTGCTAGGAGGGGACGGCGCTATGGCTACACCTTC
TRBJ2-7,TRBD1,TRBV20-1,12,medium-sized,CSGQGRFYEQYF,TGCAGTGGACAGGGGCGCTTCTACGAGCAGTACTTC
TRBJ2-2,-,TRBV11-2,13,many,CASSVLRTGELFF,TGTGCCAGCAGCGTATTGAGAACCGGGGAGCTGTTTTTT
TRBJ1-2,TRBD1,TRBV20-1,15,medium-sized,CSARGPRTGGDGYTF,TGCAGTGCTAGAGGTCCCAGGACAGGGGGTGATGGCTACACCTTC
TRBJ2-1,TRBD2,TRBV29-1,16,many,CSVDPHASGRTYEQFF,TGCAGCGTTGACCCCCATGCCAGCGGGAGGACATATGAGCAGTTCTTC
TRBJ2-5,TRBD1,TRBV13,15,many,CASSLSQGGQETQYF,TGTGCCAGCAGCTTATCACAGGGGGGACAAGAGACCCAGTACTTC
TRBJ2-1,-,TRBV19,14,-,CASRDSSSYNEQFF,TGTGCCAGTAGAGACAGTAGCTCCTACAATGAGCAGTTCTTC
TRBJ1-2,TRBD1,TRBV2,15,few,CASRTTGMSDYGYTF,TGTGCCAGCAGAACGACAGGGATGAGTGACTATGGCTACACCTTC
TRBJ1-6,-,TRBV4-2,18,-,CASSRTPTASSYNSPLHF,TGTGCCAGCAGCCGGACCCCGACAGCAAGCTCCTATAATTCACCCCTCCACTTT
TRBJ2-1,-,TRBV20-1,14,medium-sized,CSARTIRERYEQFF,TGCAGTGCAAGGACTATCCGGGAGAGGTATGAGCAGTTCTTC
TRBJ2-5,TRBD1,TRBV24-1,18,many,CATSDSRRRTGGGETQYF,TGTGCCACCAGTGATTCCCGAAGGAGGACAGGGGGCGGAGAGACCCAGTACTTC
TRBJ2-2,TRBD1,TRBV27,16,few,CASSFGTGLDTGELFF,TGTGCCAGCAGTTTTGGGACAGGGTTGGACACCGGGGAGCTGTTTTTT
TRBJ2-2,-,TRBV10-2,12,medium-sized,CAGKSGSGELFF,TGCGCCGGAAAAAGCGGGTCCGGGGAGCTGTTTTTT
TRBJ1-6,-,TRBV4-2,18,-,CATEPWGGLGGGNRSLHF,TGTGCCACCGAGCCGTGGGGAGGGCTTGGGGGCGGTAATCGGTCCCTCCACTTT
TRBJ2-7,-,TRBV10-1,12,few,CESSESSYEQYF,TGCGAAAGCAGTGAGTCTTCCTACGAGCAGTACTTC
TRBJ2-5,-,TRBV5-1,12,many,CASSLGQTTQYF,TGCGCCAGCAGCTTGGGGCAGACAACCCAGTACTTC
TRBJ2-5,-,TRBV7-8,16,-,CASSLDGTGLQETQYF,TGTGCCAGCAGCTTAGATGGTACAGGACTCCAAGAGACCCAGTACTTC
TRBJ1-6,TRBD1,TRBV20-1,14,many,CSARQTGGRSPLHF,TGCAGTGCTAGACAGACAGGGGGCCGTTCACCCCTCCACTTT
TRBJ2-3,TRBD2,TRBV19,15,medium-sized,CASSMTSGHTDTQYF,TGTGCCAGTAGTATGACTAGCGGGCACACAGATACGCAGTATTTT
TRBJ1-2,-,TRBV11-2,14,medium-sized,CASRSPRGRYGYTF,TGTGCCAGCAGGAGTCCCAGGGGACGTTATGGCTACACCTTC
TRBJ1-2,TRBD1,TRBV24-1,12,medium-sized,CATSDRQGGYTF,TGTGCCACCAGTGACCGACAGGGTGGCTACACCTTC
TRBJ2-2,-,TRBV14,16,many,CASSPRPPQGSGELFF,TGTGCCAGCAGCCCCCGACCCCCACAGGGCTCCGGGGAGCTGTTTTTT
TRBJ2-3,-,TRBV14,15,many,CASSQMWDDTDTQYF,TGTGCCAGCAGCCAAATGTGGGATGACACAGATACGCAGTATTTT
TRBJ1-6,-,TRBV6-1,13,medium-sized,CASSRSDNSPLHF,TGTGCCAGCAGCAGAAGCGATAATTCACCCCTCCACTTT
TRBJ2-7,TRBD2,TRBV19,15,medium-sized,CASRPTSGRMYEQYF,TGTGCCAGTAGGCCGACTAGCGGGAGGATGTACGAGCAGTACTTC
TRBJ1-1,-,TRBV10-3,13,-,CVIMGQVSTEAFF,TGTGTCATCATGGGGCAGGTGAGCACTGAAGCTTTCTTT
TRBJ2-7,TRBD2,TRBV10-3,17,medium-sized,CAISDTASGFKGYEQYF,TGTGCCATCAGTGATACGGCTAGCGGGTTCAAAGGATACGAGCAGTACTTC
TRBJ2-1,TRBD2,TRBV27,18,few,CASSLLGGRATSYNEQFF,TGTGCCAGCAGTTTACTCGGTGGGAGGGCCACCTCCTACAATGAGCAGTTCTTC
TRBJ2-7,TRBD1,TRBV6-2/TRBV6-3,16,many,CASSPSRTGKSYEQYF,TGTGCCAGCAGCCCGTCCAGGACAGGGAAGTCCTACGAGCAGTACTTC
TRBJ2-1,-,TRBV19,13,-,CVSREGHYNEQFF,TGTGTCAGTAGAGAGGGCCACTACAATGAGCAGTTCTTC
TRBJ2-6,-,TRBV30,12,once,CAWSRGANVLTF,TGTGCCTGGAGTCGTGGGGCCAACGTCCTGACTTTC
TRBJ1-1,TRBD1,TRBV6-1,14,-,CASSSGQGETEAFF,TGTGCCAGCAGTTCGGGACAGGGTGAGACTGAAGCTTTCTTT
TRBJ2-3,-,TRBV9,13,many,CASSAMTVDTQYF,TGTGCCAGCAGCGCTATGACTGTAGATACGCAGTATTTT
TRBJ2-5,TRBD2,TRBV14,17,many,CASSPYPRLAEQETQYF,TGTGCCAGCAGCCCTTATCCCCGCCTAGCGGAGCAAGAGACCCAGTACTTC